Listed below are T cell receptor beta chains from one sample, sequenced in a study of blood T cells in healthy people across ages. TCRdb re-called the 5' RACE reads with MiXCR, one entry per CDR3 protein. This table holds approximately 800,000 distinct CDR3 sequences, approximately 25% found once. This sample also belongs to another study, concerning T cells of mothers and their children.

Material: blood. The receptors shown here come from a boy aged 10-17 years in good health. Each CDR3 is given with its conserved first and last residue. The order of the fields is D gene, V gene, clone size, J gene, CDR3 protein, CDR3 DNA. The D gene is left open where the match is weak. Size is stated for part of the rows, as once, few or many counts, or as a class when the clone is expanded.

.,TRBV18,.,TRBJ2-1,CASSPFVQSSYNEQFF,TGTGCCAGCTCACCATTTGTACAGAGCTCCTACAATGAGCAGTTCTTC
.,TRBV3-1,.,TRBJ2-2,CASSQVLLNTGELFF,TGTGCCAGCAGCCAAGTACTCTTGAACACCGGGGAGCTGTTTTTT
.,TRBV7-9,.,TRBJ2-5,CASTLSQETQYF,TGTGCCAGCACCCTCTCCCAAGAGACCCAGTACTTC
.,TRBV27,once,TRBJ1-1,CASSSIPPSDTEAFF,TGTGCCAGCAGTTCCATACCCCCTTCGGACACTGAAGCTTTCTTT
.,TRBV28,few,TRBJ2-1,CASSSGLVWDEQFF,TGTGCCAGCAGTTCGGGACTCGTCTGGGATGAGCAGTTCTTC
TRBD1,TRBV18,.,TRBJ2-3,CASSPTGSGTGKTDTQYF,TGTGCCAGCTCACCGACGGGATCCGGGACAGGGAAGACAGATACGCAGTATTTT
.,TRBV6-6,.,TRBJ2-2,CASWGTGELFF,TGTGCCAGCTGGGGCACCGGGGAGCTGTTTTTT
.,TRBV7-2,.,TRBJ1-4,CASSRGHRNEKLFF,TGTGCCAGCAGCCGAGGACATCGTAATGAAAAACTGTTTTTT
TRBD2,TRBV20-1,.,TRBJ2-2,CSPARDYDGELFF,TGCAGTCCAGCCCGGGACTATGATGGGGAGCTGTTTTTT
.,TRBV5-1,.,TRBJ1-5,CASSLGQGNNQPQHF,TGCGCCAGCAGCTTGGGTCAGGGTAACAATCAGCCCCAGCATTTT
.,TRBV28,.,TRBJ2-2,CASTSDSGELFF,TGTGCCAGCACCTCGGACAGCGGGGAGCTGTTTTTT
TRBD2,TRBV24-1,few,TRBJ2-1,CATRETSGGAGEQFF,TGTGCCACCAGAGAGACTAGCGGGGGGGCAGGGGAGCAGTTCTTC
.,TRBV18,.,TRBJ2-4,CASSPQGIPKNIQYF,TGTGCCAGCTCACCACAGGGGATCCCCAAAAACATTCAGTACTTC
.,TRBV24-1,.,TRBJ1-2,CATSDSMDGYTF,TGTGCCACCAGTGATTCCATGGATGGCTACACCTTC
.,TRBV4-3,few,TRBJ1-4,CASSQDYGGQGNEKLFF,TGCGCCAGCAGCCAAGATTATGGGGGGCAAGGGAATGAAAAACTGTTTTTT
TRBD2,TRBV28,.,TRBJ2-4,CASSFSGFQYF,TGTGCCAGCAGTTTTAGCGGGTTTCAGTACTTC
.,TRBV5-6,few,TRBJ1-2,CASSSTDGWGYGYTF,TGTGCCAGCAGCTCCACGGACGGATGGGGCTATGGCTACACCTTC
TRBD1,TRBV6-5,few,TRBJ2-7,CASSYSLAGRGLGEQYF,TGTGCCAGCAGTTACTCGTTGGCGGGCAGGGGGCTCGGCGAGCAGTACTTC
TRBD2,TRBV9,few,TRBJ2-7,CASSEGGVRYEQYF,TGTGCCAGCAGCGAGGGAGGGGTTAGGTACGAGCAGTACTTC
.,TRBV7-2,.,TRBJ1-2,CASSLVHYGYTF,TGTGCCAGCAGCTTAGTTCACTATGGCTACACCTTC
TRBD2,TRBV15,few,TRBJ2-3,CATSRDLAVSTDTQYF,TGTGCCACCAGCAGAGATCTAGCGGTGTCCACAGATACGCAGTATTTT
.,TRBV5-1,few,TRBJ2-7,CASSFGTGSEEQYF,TGCGCCAGCAGCTTCGGGACGGGATCTGAGGAGCAGTACTTC
.,TRBV9,few,TRBJ2-6,CASSVEAGISGANVLTF,TGTGCCAGCAGCGTAGAGGCAGGGATCTCTGGGGCCAACGTCCTGACTTTC
TRBD1,TRBV20-1,few,TRBJ1-1,CSARTGQVLNTEAFF,TGCAGTGCTAGAACGGGACAGGTATTGAACACTGAAGCTTTCTTT
TRBD1,TRBV6-6,few,TRBJ2-7,CASSYGQGASYEQYF,TGTGCCAGCAGTTATGGACAGGGGGCATCCTACGAGCAGTACTTC
TRBD2,TRBV7-9,.,TRBJ2-1,CASSLALAAEGEQFF,TGTGCCAGCAGCTTGGCCCTAGCGGCGGAGGGTGAGCAGTTCTTC
.,TRBV20-1,.,TRBJ1-2,CSASVRGGYYGYTF,TGCAGTGCTAGCGTCCGGGGGGGTTACTATGGCTACACCTTC
.,TRBV28,few,TRBJ1-5,CASQMPGKVGQPQHF,TGTGCCAGCCAGATGCCGGGGAAAGTTGGGCAGCCCCAGCATTTT
.,TRBV7-2,.,TRBJ1-4,CASSPLGAGFATNEKLFF,TGTGCCAGCAGCCCGCTTGGGGCAGGGTTTGCAACTAATGAAAAACTGTTTTTT
TRBD2,TRBV10-2,few,TRBJ2-1,CASRSSGPYNEQFF,TGCGCCAGCAGATCTAGCGGACCCTACAATGAGCAGTTCTTC
.,TRBV7-2,few,TRBJ1-5,CASSPILLGPQHF,TGTGCCAGCAGCCCGATTCTGTTAGGCCCCCAGCATTTT
.,TRBV21-1,.,TRBJ2-7,CASSKGSPHPYEQYF,TGTGCCAGCAGCAAAGGCTCACCCCACCCCTACGAGCAGTACTTC
.,TRBV2,.,TRBJ2-1,CASLLAESYNEQFF,TGTGCCAGCTTGTTAGCGGAATCCTACAATGAGCAGTTCTTC
.,TRBV5-1,few,TRBJ2-3,CASSLQDGTDTQYF,TGCGCCAGCAGCTTGCAGGACGGCACAGATACGCAGTATTTT
TRBD1,TRBV9,.,TRBJ2-1,CASSASDRNNEQFF,TGTGCCAGCAGCGCCTCGGACAGGAACAATGAGCAGTTCTTC
.,TRBV6-5,few,TRBJ1-1,CASSPGEGVYTEAFF,TGTGCCAGCAGTCCAGGTGAGGGGGTTTACACTGAAGCTTTCTTT
.,TRBV15,.,TRBJ2-1,CATSRELMGVGSNEQFF,TGTGCCACCAGCAGAGAATTAATGGGAGTTGGAAGCAATGAGCAGTTCTTC
TRBD1,TRBV3-1,few,TRBJ1-1,CASSSGGRNTEAFF,TGTGCCAGCAGCTCAGGGGGGAGAAACACTGAAGCTTTCTTT
.,TRBV24-1,few,TRBJ2-1,CATSDLQLGLGAYNEQFF,TGTGCCACCAGTGATTTGCAATTAGGTCTAGGTGCGTACAATGAGCAGTTCTTC
.,TRBV20-1,few,TRBJ1-2,CSATQFLQGHYGYTF,TGCAGTGCTACGCAATTCCTCCAGGGGCACTATGGCTACACCTTC
.,TRBV18,few,TRBJ1-3,CASDSNGAGNTIYF,TGTGCCAGCGACTCTAACGGGGCTGGAAACACCATATATTTT
.,TRBV7-2,few,TRBJ2-5,CASSFAEGSTQYF,TGTGCCAGCAGCTTCGCAGAGGGGTCGACCCAGTACTTC